This section outlines one TCR beta chain sequence together with its context. Antigen specificity is unknown. The data were obtained in a study of T cell responses to AZD1222 COVID-19 vaccine. Study-level background: Second-dose intervals of approximately 4 or approximately 12 weeks were pooled. Findings and caveats of the study: Spike-wide vaccine-associated CD4 TCRs dominated at 160-218 and 743-854. Unmutated variant regions are reportedly targeted by nearly half of spike-specific TCRs.

Produced via immunoSEQ multiplex PCR; TCRdb's table is partial and in-frame only. The sample lists roughly 100,000 clones; 70% to 90% were seen once. CDR1 is LGHNA and CDR2 is YNFKEQ in the germline V gene. The ends were cut back, 4 bases at V and 4 bases at J, with 17 bases in the middle. The CDR3 has 16 residues. The sequences come from peripheral blood, collected on day 0 of AZD1222 vaccination. This TCR came from an adult in good health. This chain connects TRBV4-2 to TRBJ2-1; TRBD2 might be the D (6 bases). CDR3 residues: CASSPSGLQSYNEQFF. CDR3 coding DNA: TGTGCCAGCAGCCCATCGGGACTCCAATCTTACAATGAGCAGTTCTTC.